Sequencing of this T cell receptor beta chain was carried out in a study of blood T cell repertoires in COVID-19. Study at large: Sites across the United States, Italy and Spain contributed samples from acute and convalescent COVID-19. The cDNA or gDNA used as material had been derived from T cells, B-cell-depleted T cells, or PBMCs.

Authors' data handling: Reference gene primer amplification gave estimated nucleated cell counts. This table comes from immunoSEQ multiplex PCR, and its TCRdb copy is limited to in-frame clones, with some not included. V, J and clone size are taken as reported in that table, and D and trimming were inferred from the DNA itself. Among 20,000 to 25,000 clones listed, roughly 90% were seen once. The CDR3 is 16 amino acids. Trimming removed 3 bases at V and 3 bases at J, with 17 bases between. In germline, CDR1 is LNHDA, CDR2 SQIVND (reference sequence). The TCR was taken from a woman older than 75 with active COVID-19. This chain joins TRBV19 and TRBJ1-2; TRBD1 is a possible D gene (6 bases). The sequenced material came from peripheral blood. CDR3 sequence: CASSMRWGPGDYGYTF. The CDR3 DNA is TGTGCCAGTAGTATGAGATGGGGGCCCGGTGACTATGGCTACACCTTC.